A selection of T cell receptor beta chains follows, all from one sample in a study of blood T cell repertoires in COVID-19. The assay was immunoSEQ multiplex PCR, and TCRdb's table has in-frame clones only and misses some. Among some 240,000 clones listed, approximately 90% were seen once. The sample consisted of peripheral blood. The receptors stem from a man in his 60s who had recovered from COVID-19. The CDR3 runs from the conserved cysteine through the conserved F or W. Fields, in order: clone size, D gene, V gene, J gene, CDR3 protein, CDR3 DNA. The D gene is left open where the match is weak. Only some rows state a clone size, as once, few, many or a class for expanded clones.

>once|.|TRBV11-2|TRBJ2-5
CASSEAPGRETQYF
TGTGCCAGCAGCGAAGCCCCCGGTCGGGAGACCCAGTACTTC
>.|.|TRBV30|TRBJ1-2
CAWSSTLGQLGNYGYTF
TGTGCCTGGAGTTCAACTCTTGGACAGCTCGGGAACTATGGCTACACCTTC
>.|TRBD1|TRBV5-4|TRBJ1-1
CASSIRQGMNTEAFF
TGTGCCAGCAGCATACGACAGGGAATGAACACTGAAGCTTTCTTT
>.|.|TRBV27|TRBJ2-3
CASSLSSRRWVGGGADTQYF
TGTGCCAGCAGTTTATCCTCAAGGCGGTGGGTAGGAGGGGGGGCAGATACGCAGTATTTT
>.|.|TRBV6-5|TRBJ1-2
CASRPRQALFCTF
TGTGCCAGCAGGCCTAGACAGGCTCTCTTCTGCACCTTC
>.|.|TRBV19|TRBJ2-1
CASSRVYSSYNEQFF
TGTGCCAGTTCGAGGGTATACAGTTCTTACAATGAGCAGTTCTTC
>.|.|TRBV9|TRBJ2-2
CASSVGAGTGTGELFF
TGTGCCAGCAGCGTAGGGGCAGGAACGGGGACCGGGGAGCTGTTTTTT
>.|.|TRBV5-1|TRBJ1-2
CASSPTGPPGYTF
TGCGCCAGCAGCCCCACAGGGCCCCCTGGCTACACCTTC
>.|.|TRBV9|TRBJ2-2
CASSGIGRNTGELFF
TGTGCCAGCAGCGGGATAGGGAGAAACACCGGGGAGCTGTTTTTT
>.|.|TRBV6-6|TRBJ2-3
CASSGLRGGSTDTQYF
TGTGCCAGCAGTGGCCTTAGGGGGGGTAGCACAGATACGCAGTATTTT
>.|.|TRBV5-4|TRBJ1-1
CASSSGHKNTEAFF
TGTGCCAGCAGCTCGGGACACAAGAACACTGAAGCTTTCTTT
>.|TRBD1|TRBV19|TRBJ1-1
CASSMTRTGGIPTEAFF
TGTGCCAGTAGTATGACTCGGACAGGGGGAATCCCAACTGAAGCTTTCTTT
>once|TRBD1|TRBV10-3|TRBJ2-7
CAISGGDRGYEQYF
TGTGCCATCAGTGGAGGGGACAGGGGATACGAGCAGTACTTC
>few|TRBD1|TRBV5-1|TRBJ1-6
CASSDDRDNSPLHF
TGCGCCAGCAGCGATGACAGGGATAATTCACCCCTCCACTTT
>.|TRBD2|TRBV9|TRBJ2-2
CASSPSGVNTGELFF
TGTGCCAGCAGTCCTAGCGGGGTGAACACCGGGGAGCTGTTTTTT
>.|TRBD2|TRBV5-1|TRBJ2-5
CASSLAAGGQETQYF
TGCGCCAGCAGCTTGGCCGCGGGGGGACAAGAGACCCAGTACTTC
>.|.|TRBV7-9|TRBJ2-3
CASSPPWLTEGTDTQYF
TGTGCCAGCAGCCCTCCCTGGCTGACCGAGGGCACAGATACGCAGTATTTT
>once|.|TRBV28|TRBJ2-3
CASRVTGSTDTQYF
TGTGCCAGCAGAGTCACTGGGAGTACAGATACGCAGTATTTT
>.|.|TRBV12-5|TRBJ2-7
CASGLGVGELGYEQYF
TGTGCTAGTGGTTTGGGGGTCGGGGAGTTAGGCTACGAGCAGTACTTC
>.|TRBD1|TRBV5-8|TRBJ1-5
CASSPRTGIQPQHF
TGTGCCAGCAGCCCCAGGACAGGGATCCAGCCCCAGCATTTT
>.|.|TRBV30|TRBJ1-4
CAWSVGGSNEKLFF
TGTGCCTGGAGTGTAGGCGGATCAAATGAAAAACTGTTTTTT
>once|.|TRBV7-9|TRBJ1-5
CASSPEGWQPQHF
TGTGCCAGCAGCCCGGAGGGCTGGCAGCCCCAGCATTTT
>.|.|TRBV5-1|TRBJ1-2
CASSLGQTLANYGYTF
TGCGCCAGCAGCTTGGGACAGACCCTAGCTAACTATGGCTACACCTTC
>.|.|TRBV12-5|TRBJ1-6
CASGLDLHSPLHF
TGTGCTAGTGGTTTGGATCTCCATTCACCCCTCCACTTT
>.|.|TRBV5-4|TRBJ2-1
CASSFLPLDRFGAEQFF
TGTGCCAGCAGCTTCCTACCCTTAGACAGGTTTGGTGCTGAGCAGTTCTTC
>.|.|TRBV4-1|TRBJ2-1
CASSQQGSTNEQFF
TGCGCCAGCAGCCAACAGGGAAGTACGAATGAGCAGTTCTTC
>.|.|TRBV5-3|TRBJ2-3
CARSLRGQLDLDTQYF
TGTGCCAGAAGCTTGAGAGGGCAACTCGATCTCGATACGCAGTATTTT
>.|TRBD1|TRBV6-5|TRBJ2-2
CASRLTGGTGELFF
TGTGCCAGCAGACTGACAGGGGGCACCGGGGAGCTGTTTTTT
>few|TRBD1|TRBV6-5|TRBJ2-1
CASSYLGRGLYNEQFF
TGTGCCAGCAGTTACCTCGGCAGGGGGCTCTACAATGAGCAGTTCTTC
>.|.|TRBV6-5|TRBJ2-7
CASSTYEQYF
TGTGCCAGCTCGACTTACGAGCAGTACTTC
>few|TRBD1|TRBV19|TRBJ1-1
CASSGTGGGNTEAFF
TGTGCCAGTAGTGGGACAGGGGGCGGGAACACTGAAGCTTTCTTT
>many|TRBD2|TRBV2|TRBJ2-4
CASSELVAGGAKNIQYF
TGTGCCAGCAGTGAACTGGTAGCGGGGGGAGCCAAAAACATTCAGTACTTC
>.|.|TRBV18|TRBJ1-6
CASSLGTNSPLHF
TGTGCCAGCTCACTTGGGACAAATTCACCCCTCCACTTT
>.|TRBD2|TRBV18|TRBJ2-1
CASSPRGLAIYNEQFF
TGTGCCAGCTCACCAAGGGGACTAGCCATCTACAATGAGCAGTTCTTC
>.|TRBD1|TRBV29-1|TRBJ2-7
CSVEAGQGSYEQYF
TGCAGCGTTGAAGCGGGACAGGGTTCCTACGAGCAGTACTTC
>.|.|TRBV6-5|TRBJ1-1
CAITQGPALNTEAFF
TGTGCCATTACCCAGGGGCCCGCCCTGAACACTGAAGCTTTCTTT
>.|TRBD1|TRBV18|TRBJ1-5
CASSLGQGLSNQPQHF
TGTGCCAGCTCATTGGGACAGGGCCTCAGCAATCAGCCCCAGCATTTT
>.|.|TRBV5-6|TRBJ1-3
CASSSRVTVSGNTIYF
TGTGCCAGCAGCTCCAGAGTGACAGTCTCTGGAAACACCATATATTTT
>.|TRBD1|TRBV5-1|TRBJ2-2
CASSLVVQGANTGELFF
TGCGCCAGCAGCTTGGTGGTACAGGGGGCAAACACCGGGGAGCTGTTTTTT
>.|TRBD1|TRBV5-1|TRBJ1-5
CASSLSDRGSQPQHF
TGCGCCAGCAGCTTGAGTGACAGGGGTAGTCAGCCCCAGCATTTT
>once|.|TRBV12-5|TRBJ2-7
CASGPDPGEDYEQYF
TGTGCTAGTGGTCCGGACCCCGGGGAAGACTACGAGCAGTACTTC
>.|.|TRBV11-2|TRBJ1-1
CASSLDAGRNTEAFF
TGTGCCAGCAGCTTAGATGCGGGGCGGAACACTGAAGCTTTCTTT
>.|TRBD1|TRBV27|TRBJ1-5
CASGQGNQPRHF
TGTGCCAGCGGACAGGGCAATCAGCCCCGGCATTTT
>.|.|TRBV3-1/TRBV3-2|TRBJ2-3
CASSLGTSGPDTQYF
TGTGCCAGCAGCCTCGGGACTTCGGGGCCAGATACGCAGTATTTT
>.|TRBD1|TRBV10-3|TRBJ1-2
CAISEDRVYYGYTF
TGTGCCATCAGTGAAGACAGGGTCTACTATGGCTACACCTTC
>.|.|TRBV11-2|TRBJ1-1
CASSLIRRATEAFF
TGTGCCAGCAGCTTAATCCGGAGGGCCACTGAAGCTTTCTTT
>.|TRBD1|TRBV10-2|TRBJ2-7
CASSPLRTGAPYEQYF
TGCGCCAGCAGTCCCCTCAGGACAGGGGCCCCCTACGAGCAGTACTTC
>few|TRBD1|TRBV5-1|TRBJ2-3
CATRDRGRDTQYF
TGCGCCACCCGGGACAGGGGGCGGGATACGCAGTATTTT
>.|TRBD2|TRBV27|TRBJ2-3
CATRSAGGSDTQYF
TGTGCCACCAGGTCGGCGGGGGGATCGGATACGCAGTATTTT
>.|.|TRBV2|TRBJ1-5
CASRPGQSLVYSNQPQHF
TGTGCCAGCAGACCCGGACAGTCCCTAGTCTATAGCAATCAGCCCCAGCATTTT
>hyperexpanded|.|TRBV6-5|TRBJ1-2
CASIQGSGIGYTF
TGTGCCAGCATCCAGGGATCGGGTATTGGCTACACCTTC
>few|.|TRBV5-8|TRBJ1-2
CASSQGYGYTF
TGTGCCAGCAGCCAGGGTTATGGCTACACCTTC